This T cell receptor beta chain was captured in a study of cytomegalovirus exposure and HLA in healthy donors. Study in general: Across about 400 genotyped donors, roughly 85% landed in the Caucasian-associated ancestry cluster. General study results and limits: Accurate HLA-A and HLA-B prediction from TCR beta sequences was reported for most subjects. In a later analysis, a missense DCLRE1C variant was linked to TCR beta V- and J-gene trimming. Whilst most TCR sequences proved rare, a subset of public TCRs occurred across many donors.

The germline CDR1 and CDR2 sequences are DFQATT and SNEGSKA (reference sequence). The CDR3 is made up of 11 amino acids. A word on this clone: What it recognizes is unknown.

PCR used 60 Vbeta primers and 13 Jbeta primers. Assay used: immunoSEQ multiplex PCR; TCRdb lists only in-frame clones, some missing. The data show about 110,000 clones, 60% to 85% seen once. Sequencing input: PBMCs. The sequence was obtained from an older woman in good health and CMV-seropositive. The rearrangement links TRBV20-1 to TRBJ1-4; unclear D gene. In DNA form, the CDR3 reads TGCACTATGGCAACTAATGAAAAACTGTTTTTT. Translation: CTMATNEKLFF.